This T cell receptor beta chain derives from a study of glioma-infiltrating T cells after dendritic cell vaccination. Study details: At biweekly intervals, patients got three intradermal dendritic cell vaccine injections.

Noted time point: after dendritic cell vaccination, including at tumor progression/relapse. The PCR used 60 V beta and 13 J beta primers. Assay used: immunoSEQ multiplex PCR; TCRdb lists only in-frame clones, some missing. Of about 58,000 clones listed, 85% are singletons. Trimming took 0 bases from V and 7 from J, leaving 5 bases between them. Germline values: CDR1 SGHRS, CDR2 YFSETQ. The CDR3 extends over 12 amino acids. The V call is TRBV5-1, the J call TRBJ2-1; D is uncertain. This clonotype was sampled from a human donor with glioblastoma. The source material was blood, sampled after dendritic cell vaccination. The CDR3 DNA reads as TGCGCCAGCAGCTTGGTCCGTAATGAGCAGTTCTTC. This gives the protein CASSLVRNEQFF.